The rows below give T cell receptor beta chains drawn from one sample of a study of blood T cells in healthy people across ages. TCRdb re-called the 5' RACE reads with MiXCR, one entry per CDR3 protein. Here the sample spans about 1.6 million distinct CDR3 sequences, roughly a third being singletons. Sample: blood. These receptors were collected from a woman aged 30 to 39 in good health. Each CDR3 is given with its conserved first and last residue. The order of the fields is J gene, V gene, clone size, D gene, CDR3 DNA, CDR3 protein. A D gene is named only where the DNA matches it firmly. Clone size appears in some rows only: once, few, many, or a class for an expanded clone.

TRBJ2-1 | TRBV9 | few | . | TGTGCCAGCAGCCCCCAAACAGGTCGACTCTCCTACAATGAGCAGTTCTTC | CASSPQTGRLSYNEQFF
TRBJ1-2 | TRBV25-1 | . | . | TGTGCCAGCAGAGACCTACAGGGTTCGGGCTACACCTTC | CASRDLQGSGYTF
TRBJ2-7 | TRBV10-3 | . | TRBD2 | TGTGCCATCAGTGTCGGGACTAGCGGGGGGACCCACGAGCAGTACTTC | CAISVGTSGGTHEQYF
TRBJ1-2 | TRBV28 | few | . | TGTGCCACCGGCGGGGGAAGCTACACCTTC | CATGGGSYTF
TRBJ1-1 | TRBV14 | . | TRBD1 | TGTGCCAGCAGCCGCCCGGACAGGGTCACTGAAGCTTTCTTT | CASSRPDRVTEAFF
TRBJ2-7 | TRBV5-4 | . | . | TGTGCCAGCAGCCTCTTAGAGCAGGGAGAGTACTTC | CASSLLEQGEYF
TRBJ1-2 | TRBV25-1 | few | TRBD1 | TGTGCCAGCAGCGGACAGGGGGAATCCTATACTAACTATGGCTACACCTTC | CASSGQGESYTNYGYTF
TRBJ2-7 | TRBV7-6 | few | TRBD1 | TGTGCCAGCAGCTTACGGACAGGAGGTTTGAGGGCTACCTACGAGCAGTACTTC | CASSLRTGGLRATYEQYF
TRBJ2-1 | TRBV10-3 | . | TRBD2 | TGTGCCATCAGTGAGGCAGGATTAGCGGGAGGGAGTACCTACAATGAGCAGTTCTTC | CAISEAGLAGGSTYNEQFF
TRBJ2-3 | TRBV29-1 | few | . | TGCAGCGTTGGTGGGTGGGGCACAGATACGCAGTATTTT | CSVGGWGTDTQYF
TRBJ2-1 | TRBV10-3 | . | TRBD2 | TGTGCCATCATGCGTGCGGCGGGAGGGGTGGATGAGCAGTTCTTC | CAIMRAAGGVDEQFF
TRBJ2-3 | TRBV21-1 | . | . | TGTGCCAGGGGTGACCTCAGCACAGATACGCAGTATTTT | CARGDLSTDTQYF
TRBJ2-5 | TRBV20-1 | many | . | TGCAGTGCTAGTCGGGTCGCCGCGGAGACCCAGTACTTC | CSASRVAAETQYF
TRBJ2-1 | TRBV2 | . | . | TGTGCCAGCAGGGCCCGGAGCGGCCCCAATGAGCAGTTCTTC | CASRARSGPNEQFF
TRBJ2-1 | TRBV29-1 | many | TRBD2 | TGCAGTGCTACAGGGACTAGCGGAACCTACAATGAGCAGTTCTTC | CSATGTSGTYNEQFF
TRBJ2-3 | TRBV7-3 | few | TRBD2 | TGTGCCAGCAGCAATAGCGGGAGTACGACAGATACGCAGTATTTT | CASSNSGSTTDTQYF
TRBJ1-1 | TRBV4-1 | . | TRBD1 | TGCGCCAGCAGCCCTCCCCGCCGGACAGGGAGAGGTACTGAAGCTTTCTTT | CASSPPRRTGRGTEAFF
TRBJ2-1 | TRBV3-1 | . | . | TGTGCCAGCAGCCAAGATACCCTGCAGACCCAGTTCTTC | CASSQDTLQTQFF
TRBJ2-7 | TRBV10-1 | many | . | TGCGCCAGCAGTGACTATCGGGGCTCTGACTACGAGCAGTACTTC | CASSDYRGSDYEQYF
TRBJ2-4 | TRBV12-3/TRBV12-4 | . | TRBD2 | TGTGCCAGCAGTAGAATAGCGGGGGAGGGCCCTAGGAACATTCAGTACTTC | CASSRIAGEGPRNIQYF
TRBJ2-3 | TRBV4-1 | many | . | TGCGCCAGCAGCCGCCTTTTAGACACAGATACGCAGTATTTT | CASSRLLDTDTQYF
TRBJ2-1 | TRBV5-1 | . | TRBD2 | TGCGCCAGCAGCGCTATAGCGGGGGGGCTTGGGGATGAGCAGTTCTTC | CASSAIAGGLGDEQFF
TRBJ2-5 | TRBV9 | few | TRBD1 | TGTGCCAGCAGCGTCGGGACAGGACTTCGAGAGACCCAGTACTTC | CASSVGTGLRETQYF
TRBJ2-1 | TRBV9 | many | . | TGTGCCAGCGGGGGACAAGAGTACAATGAGCAGTTCTTC | CASGGQEYNEQFF
TRBJ2-5 | TRBV18 | . | . | TGTGTCAGCTCACCACGGGGCACTACAGAGACCCAGTACTTC | CVSSPRGTTETQYF
TRBJ2-7 | TRBV28 | few | TRBD1 | TGTGCCAGCACCCCGACAGGGATGGGATACGAGCAGTACTTC | CASTPTGMGYEQYF
TRBJ2-3 | TRBV12-3/TRBV12-4 | . | . | TGTGCCAGCAAAGATACGCAGTATTTT | CASKDTQYF
TRBJ1-5 | TRBV12-3/TRBV12-4 | . | . | TGTGCCAGCTTGTCTGGAATCAATCAGCCCCAGCATTTT | CASLSGINQPQHF
TRBJ2-7 | TRBV27 | . | TRBD2 | TGTGCCAGGAAAGAAATCGGGACTAGCGGGAGAGATTGTAACGAGCAGTACTTC | CARKEIGTSGRDCNEQYF
TRBJ2-5 | TRBV7-8 | few | . | TGTGCCAGCAACCCTTACTCAGGGGAAGAGACCCAGTACTTC | CASNPYSGEETQYF
TRBJ2-5 | TRBV18 | many | . | TGTGCCAGCAGCCCCCGGAGGGGGCAAGAGACCCAGTACTTC | CASSPRRGQETQYF
TRBJ2-7 | TRBV4-1 | . | TRBD2 | TGCGCCAGCAGCCCGGGACTAGCGGAAAGCTCCTACAATGAGCAGTACTTC | CASSPGLAESSYNEQYF